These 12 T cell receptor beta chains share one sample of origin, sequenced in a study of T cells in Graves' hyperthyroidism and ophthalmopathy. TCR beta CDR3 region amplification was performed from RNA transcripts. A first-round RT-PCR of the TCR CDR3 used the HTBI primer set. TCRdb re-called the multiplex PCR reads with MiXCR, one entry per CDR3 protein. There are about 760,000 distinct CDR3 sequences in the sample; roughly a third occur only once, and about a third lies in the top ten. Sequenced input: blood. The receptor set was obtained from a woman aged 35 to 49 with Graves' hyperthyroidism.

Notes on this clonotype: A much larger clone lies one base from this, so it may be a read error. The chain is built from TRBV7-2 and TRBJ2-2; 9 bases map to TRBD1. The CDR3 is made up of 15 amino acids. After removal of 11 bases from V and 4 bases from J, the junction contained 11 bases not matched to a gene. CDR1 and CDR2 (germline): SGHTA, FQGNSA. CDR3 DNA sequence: TGTGCCGGCACCTACCGGACAGGGGCCACCGGGGAGCTGTTTTTT. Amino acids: CAGTYRTGATGELFF.

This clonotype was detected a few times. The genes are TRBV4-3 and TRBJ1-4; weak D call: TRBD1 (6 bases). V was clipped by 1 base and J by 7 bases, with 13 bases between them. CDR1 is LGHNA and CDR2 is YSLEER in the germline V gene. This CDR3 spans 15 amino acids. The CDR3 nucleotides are TGCGCCAGCAGCCAAGGGACAGCCCCTCGTGAAAAACTGTTTTTT. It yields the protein CASSQGTAPREKLFF.

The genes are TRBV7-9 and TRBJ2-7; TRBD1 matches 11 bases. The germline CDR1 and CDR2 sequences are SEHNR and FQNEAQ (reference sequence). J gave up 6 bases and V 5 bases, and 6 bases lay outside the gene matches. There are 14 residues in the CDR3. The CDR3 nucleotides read TGTGCCAGCAGCCAAGGACAGGGGGCAGGCGAGCAGTACTTC. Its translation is CASSQGQGAGEQYF. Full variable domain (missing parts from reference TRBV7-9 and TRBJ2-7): DTGVSQNPRHKITKRGQNVTFRCDPISEHNRLYWYRQTLGQGPEFLTYFQNEAQLEKSRLLSDRFSAERPKGSFSTLEIQRTEQGDSAMYLCASSQGQGAGEQYFGPGTRLTVT.

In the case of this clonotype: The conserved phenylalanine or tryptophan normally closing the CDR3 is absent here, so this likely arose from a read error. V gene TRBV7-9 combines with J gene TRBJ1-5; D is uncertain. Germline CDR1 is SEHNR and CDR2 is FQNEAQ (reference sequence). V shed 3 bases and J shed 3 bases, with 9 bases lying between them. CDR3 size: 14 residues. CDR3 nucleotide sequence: TGTGCCAGCAGCTTTGATATGACCAATCAGCCCCAGCATCTT. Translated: CASSFDMTNQPQHL.

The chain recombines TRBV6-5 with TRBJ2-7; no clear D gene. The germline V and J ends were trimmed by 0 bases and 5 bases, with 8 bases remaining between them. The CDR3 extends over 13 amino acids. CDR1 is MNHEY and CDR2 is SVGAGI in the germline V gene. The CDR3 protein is CASSYSHANEQYF. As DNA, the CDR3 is TGTGCCAGCAGTTACTCCCATGCCAACGAGCAGTACTTC.

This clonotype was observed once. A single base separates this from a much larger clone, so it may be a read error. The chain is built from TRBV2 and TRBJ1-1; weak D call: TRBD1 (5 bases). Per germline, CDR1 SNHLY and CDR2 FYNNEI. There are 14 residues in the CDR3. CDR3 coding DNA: TGTGCCAGCAGACCCGACAGCCGCAACACTGGAGCTTTCTTT. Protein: CASRPDSRNTGAFF.

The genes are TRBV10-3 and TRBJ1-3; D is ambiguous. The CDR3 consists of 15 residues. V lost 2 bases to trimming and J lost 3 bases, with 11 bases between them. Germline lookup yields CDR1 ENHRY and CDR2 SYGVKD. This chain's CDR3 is CAISEGISYGNTIYF. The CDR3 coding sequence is TGTGCCATCAGTGAGGGCATTAGCTATGGAAACACCATATATTTT.

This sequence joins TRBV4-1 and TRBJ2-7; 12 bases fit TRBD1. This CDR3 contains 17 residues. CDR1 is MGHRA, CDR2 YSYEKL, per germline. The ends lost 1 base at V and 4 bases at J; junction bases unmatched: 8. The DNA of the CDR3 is TGCGCCAGCAGCCAAGGGGGACAGGGGGCAGGAGTTTACGAGCAGTACTTC. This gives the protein CASSQGGQGAGVYEQYF.

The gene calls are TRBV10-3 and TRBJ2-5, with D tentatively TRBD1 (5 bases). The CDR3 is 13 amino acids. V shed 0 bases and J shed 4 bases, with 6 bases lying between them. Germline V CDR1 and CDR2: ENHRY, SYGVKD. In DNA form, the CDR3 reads TGTGCCATCAGTGAGTCCAGGGCAGAGACCCAGTACTTC. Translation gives CAISESRAETQYF.

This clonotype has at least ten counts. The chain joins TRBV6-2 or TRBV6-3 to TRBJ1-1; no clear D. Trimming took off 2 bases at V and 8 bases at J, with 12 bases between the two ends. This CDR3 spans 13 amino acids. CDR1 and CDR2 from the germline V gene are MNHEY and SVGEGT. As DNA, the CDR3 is TGTGCCAGCAGTTACGGAGCGGCTTACGAAGCTTTCTTT. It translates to CASSYGAAYEAFF.

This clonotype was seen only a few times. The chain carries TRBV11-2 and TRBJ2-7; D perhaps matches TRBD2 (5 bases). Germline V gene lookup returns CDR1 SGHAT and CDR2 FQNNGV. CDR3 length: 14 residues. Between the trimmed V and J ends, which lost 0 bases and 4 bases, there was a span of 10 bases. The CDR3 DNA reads TGTGCCAGCAGCTTAGATGTAGGGAGATACGAGCAGTACTTC. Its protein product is CASSLDVGRYEQYF.

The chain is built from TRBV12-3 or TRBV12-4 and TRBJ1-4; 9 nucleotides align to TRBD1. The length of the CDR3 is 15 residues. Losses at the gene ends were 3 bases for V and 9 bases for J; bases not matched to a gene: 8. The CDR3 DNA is TGTGCCAGCAGTTTCACAGGGGGCGGCTTCCAAAAACTGTTTTTT. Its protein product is CASSFTGGGFQKLFF.